This is a list of T cell receptor beta chains from one sample in a study of blood T cell repertoires in COVID-19. Data came from immunoSEQ multiplex PCR; TCRdb stores just in-frame clones and leaves some out. The sample holds 55,000 to 90,000 clones, more than 75% seen once. The sequenced sample consisted of peripheral blood. These TCRs come from a human donor in a cohort sampled during active COVID-19. The conserved cysteine and the conserved F or W are not part of the CDR3 here.

length	V	J	CDR3
11	TRBV30	TRBJ2-7	AWSDRRMCEQY
11	TRBV28	TRBJ2-5	ASSLWQQETQY
11	TRBV7-9	TRBJ1-4	ASMPGQGSQLF
13	TRBV6-2/TRBV6-3	TRBJ2-7	ASSYDSSGSDEQY
14	TRBV11-3	TRBJ2-1	ASSLTGTSPYNEQF
10	TRBV2	TRBJ1-2	ATSETTYGYT
16	TRBV9	TRBJ2-2	ASSVDLGQNWQAGELF
13	TRBV19	TRBJ2-2	ASSIEGQPTGELF
12	TRBV6-5	TRBJ2-3	ASQRLAGRDTQY
12	TRBV27	TRBJ2-1	ASSPRTSGEGQF
12	TRBV5-4	TRBJ2-7	ASSVQQGGGEQY
16	TRBV7-6	TRBJ1-1	ASSLSSYGQGMNTEAF
11	TRBV5-6	TRBJ1-1	ASSLLKNTEAF
13	TRBV5-6	TRBJ1-3	ASSSGGYSGNTIY
13	TRBV6-6	TRBJ2-5	ASSTLGTARETQY
11	TRBV10-3	TRBJ1-1	AIRGTANTEAF
11	TRBV12-3/TRBV12-4	TRBJ1-1	ASSLERDTEAF
11	TRBV30	TRBJ2-3	AWSRRSTDTQY
15	TRBV13	TRBJ2-3	ASSSRSGRANIDTQY
15	TRBV2	TRBJ1-5	ASSEFAGPRSNQPQH
13	TRBV5-1	TRBJ1-6	ASSLDRGSNSPLH
14	TRBV19	TRBJ2-1	ASTLWGGSSYNEQF
13	TRBV7-2	TRBJ2-4	ASSFTLTGANIQY
14	TRBV15	TRBJ1-2	ATSPPYSTYSYGYT
13	TRBV27	TRBJ2-7	ASRTRGGESYEQY
13	TRBV5-6	TRBJ2-3	ASSWGAGATDTQY
12	TRBV7-9	TRBJ2-1	ASSLETGFHEQF
10	TRBV10-3	TRBJ2-3	AISAGGDTQY
15	TRBV5-1	TRBJ1-1	ASSLGTGGFMNTEAF
15	TRBV5-1	TRBJ1-1	ASRLAQIQGSRTEAF
10	TRBV10-3	TRBJ2-3	AISGQTDTQY
12	TRBV19	TRBJ1-5	ASSFGQGNQPQH
14	TRBV6-6	TRBJ2-3	ASSPPTSGSTDTQY
13	TRBV6-1	TRBJ2-3	ASSDLRGSTDTQY
13	TRBV3-1/TRBV3-2	TRBJ2-2	ASSQYDSNTGELF
16	TRBV7-9	TRBJ2-1	ASSLYPREIAESNEQF
14	TRBV24-1	TRBJ2-1	ATSDSAAPRVNEQF
13	TRBV28	TRBJ2-3	ASSFPAEGADTQY
11	TRBV5-8	TRBJ2-7	ASSLISGFEQY
12	TRBV5-1	TRBJ1-1	ASSAAALYTEAF
15	TRBV7-9	TRBJ2-7	ASSHTPKQGLPREQY
12	TRBV2	TRBJ2-7	ASRREFISYEQY